The T cell receptor (beta chain) under discussion was sequenced for a study of blood T cells in healthy people across ages. A second PCR of 7 to 11 cycles used a sample-barcoded 5' primer and a J-beta primer mix. TCRdb reprocessed the 5' RACE reads with MiXCR, giving one entry per CDR3 protein. The sample holds roughly 700,000 distinct CDR3 sequences, around 49% seen once. CDR3 length equals 15 residues. Trimming removed 0 bases at V and 6 bases at J, with 15 bases between. The V gene's germline CDR1 is SGHRS and CDR2 YFSETQ. The clonotype originates from a woman aged 60 to 75 in good health. The rearrangement links TRBV5-1 to TRBJ1-1; possibly TRBD1 for D (5 bases). The sequencing input was blood. CDR3 loop: CASSLGISRDPEAFF. The CDR3 nucleotides are TGCGCCAGCAGCTTGGGTATCTCCAGGGACCCTGAAGCTTTCTTT.